A single sample is the source of the 7 T cell receptor beta chains below, sequenced in a study of Tregs in tolerant kidney transplant recipients. Clones were read by immunoSEQ multiplex PCR, and TCRdb kept only the in-frame ones, dropping some. The sample has about 94,000 clones, roughly 93% seen once. The material was CD4+ T cells from blood, obtained before the transplant. These receptors were obtained from a human donor who received a combined kidney and bone marrow transplant.

CDR3 region: CAWTQVNTEAFF. Here the CDR3 DNA reads TGTGCCTGGACTCAGGTGAACACTGAAGCTTTCTTT. The gene calls are TRBV30 and TRBJ1-1, with D hard to call. This CDR3 is 12 amino acids long. The V gene's germline CDR1 is GTSNPN and CDR2 SVGIG (reference sequence). Trimming cost V 4 bases and J 0 bases, with 6 bases left between them.

This clone was picked up one time. The CDR3 here is CAWSGLAGGTDTQYF. The CDR3 DNA sequence: TGTGCCTGGAGTGGTCTAGCGGGAGGCACAGATACGCAGTATTTT. The chain is built from TRBV30 and TRBJ2-3; 10 bases fit TRBD2. The germline gives CDR1 GTSNPN, CDR2 SVGIG (reference sequence). With V trimmed by 1 base and J by 1 base, 2 bases remained unmatched. The CDR3 sequence is 15 residues long.

The chain is built from TRBV19 and TRBJ2-1; D gene unclear. Germline values: CDR1 LNHDA, CDR2 SQIVND (reference sequence). The CDR3 has 14 amino acids. Trimming removed 1 base at V and 0 bases at J, with 4 bases between. The CDR3 region has the DNA TGTGCCAGTAGTATAGCGGTCTCCTACAATGAGCAGTTCTTC. Protein: CASSIAVSYNEQFF.

On this clone: Relative to the germline gene, one junction end is altered; a read error may explain this. The sample holds other DNA sequences that translate to the same CDR3. This chain joins TRBV28 and TRBJ1-6; TRBD1 matches at 7 bases. Germline V gives CDR1 MDHEN, CDR2 SYDVKM. The CDR3 is 15 amino acids. CDR3 sequence (DNA): TGTGCCAGCAGTCGGGACAGCAGGAATAATTCCCCCCTCCACTTT. Encoded protein: CASSRDSRNNSPLHF.

This chain uses TRBV19 with TRBJ2-3; TRBD2 agrees at 8 bases. CDR1 and CDR2 from the germline V gene are LNHDA and SQIVND (reference sequence). V was pared by 8 bases and J by 6 bases, with 13 bases of the junction left unmatched. The CDR3 has 15 amino acids. The CDR3 DNA reads as TGTGCCAGTTCCACCTCAAGCGGGGGTGCGGATACGCAGTATTTT. Translated: CASSTSSGGADTQYF.

The chain uses TRBV19 and TRBJ1-1; 8 bases are a match to TRBD1. V shed 4 bases and J 4 bases; nucleotides not matched to a gene: 5. This CDR3 has 14 residues. Germline loops: CDR1 LNHDA, CDR2 SQIVND (reference sequence). The CDR3 is CASSKSGQGTEAFF. Here the CDR3 DNA reads TGTGCCAGTAGTAAGAGTGGACAGGGCACTGAAGCTTTCTTT.

The chain carries TRBV30 and TRBJ1-1; no definite D call. The ends were cut back, 0 bases at V and 6 bases at J, with 11 bases in the middle. The length of the CDR3 is 13 residues. Looked up from germline, CDR1 is GTSNPN and CDR2 is SVGIG (reference sequence). CDR3 loop: CAWSVGRLAEAFF. The DNA for the CDR3 is TGTGCCTGGAGTGTTGGCAGGCTGGCTGAAGCTTTCTTT.